The clone carrying this T cell receptor beta chain was seen ten or more times. The sample's time point: pre-sensitization, week 0. Described treatment: therapeutic diphenylcyclopropenone sensitization with weekly scalp DPC. Unique molecular identifiers were attached to individual cDNA molecules during library preparation. MiXCR was run by TCRdb on the RACE reads, yielding one entry per CDR3 protein. The top ten hold around 4% of the sample, which has 80,000 to 100,000 distinct CDR3 sequences, about 8.9% seen once. The sample belongs to a study of human T cells and chemical hapten exposure. Study background: DPC at 2% was the sensitizing agent, placed on approximately 2 cm by approximately 2 cm of upper inner arm skin. The study patch tested 0.01% DPC on the upper back and read results at 6 days.

The CDR3 has 13 amino acids. Germline V CDR1 and CDR2: MNHEY, SVGAGI. V dropped 2 bases and J dropped 0 bases, with 5 bases sitting between them. The source was whole blood, collected in connection with sensitization to the hapten diphenylcyclopropenone (DPC). The chain has TRBV6-5 and TRBJ2-7; D is uncertain. This clonotype was obtained from a woman aged 40-49 years with alopecia areata. Some clones in this sample may be carry-over from other donors' samples. Here the CDR3 reads CASSYGDSYEQYF. The CDR3 bases are TGTGCCAGCAGTTACGGGGACTCCTACGAGCAGTACTTC.